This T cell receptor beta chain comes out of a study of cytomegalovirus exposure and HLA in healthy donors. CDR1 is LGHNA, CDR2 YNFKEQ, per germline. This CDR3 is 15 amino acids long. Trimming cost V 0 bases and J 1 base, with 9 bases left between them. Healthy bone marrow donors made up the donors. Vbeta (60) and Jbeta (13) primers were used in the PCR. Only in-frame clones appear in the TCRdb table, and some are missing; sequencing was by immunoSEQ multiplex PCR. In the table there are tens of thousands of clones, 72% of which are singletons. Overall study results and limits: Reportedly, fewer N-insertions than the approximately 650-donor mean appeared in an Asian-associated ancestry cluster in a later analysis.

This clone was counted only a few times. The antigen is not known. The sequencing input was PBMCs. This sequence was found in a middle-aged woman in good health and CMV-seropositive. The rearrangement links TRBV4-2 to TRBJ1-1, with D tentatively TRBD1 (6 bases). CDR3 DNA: TGTGCCAGCAGCCAAGATCGGACAGCGAACACTGAAGCTTTCTTT. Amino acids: CASSQDRTANTEAFF.